One sample yielded the 12 T cell receptor beta chains listed below, sequenced in a study of control samples from healthy donors and cancer patients. Clones were sequenced by immunoSEQ multiplex PCR, and TCRdb holds only the in-frame ones, with some missing. The sample records some 97,000 clones, roughly 87% being singletons. What was sequenced was blood. The source of these receptors is a woman aged 45-65 years in good health.

Remarks on this clone: Relative to the germline gene, one junction end is altered; a read error may explain this. The chain is built from TRBV3-1 (or the pseudogene TRBV3-2) and TRBJ2-2, with D hard to call. Germline V gives CDR1 LGHDT, CDR2 YNNKEL (reference sequence). The CDR3 has 14 residues. The CDR3 coding sequence is TGTGCCAGCAGCCAAGAGTACCGCACCCGGGAGCTGTTTTTT. Its protein is CASSQEYRTRELFF.

This clone was detected once. The chain links TRBV7-3 to TRBJ1-1, with TRBD1 matching 7 bases. The germline gives CDR1 SGHTA, CDR2 FQGTGA. CDR3 size: 17 residues. The V and J ends lost 0 bases and 1 base, in that order; junction bases with no gene match: 8. DNA for the CDR3: TGTGCCAGCAGCTTAACAGGGGGCGCTATCCGGAACACTGAAGCTTTCTTT. Translating it yields CASSLTGGAIRNTEAFF.

The chain combines TRBV6-5 with TRBJ2-1, with 10 bases aligning to TRBD1. The CDR3 is 10 amino acids. Unmatched junction bases numbered 3, after V lost 8 bases and J lost 14 bases. Germline CDR1 is MNHEY and CDR2 is SVGAGI. This CDR3 reads CASGTGEKFF. CDR3 DNA: TGTGCCAGCGGGACAGGGGAGAAGTTCTTC.

CDR3 protein: CSASRAGVGNEQFF. The CDR3 DNA sequence: TGCAGTGCTAGTAGGGCGGGAGTGGGCAATGAGCAGTTCTTC. The rearrangement uses TRBV20-1 and TRBJ2-1, with 7 bases lining up with TRBD2. This CDR3 is built from 14 residues. V shed 3 bases and J 6 bases; nucleotides not matched to a gene: 8. Per germline, CDR1 DFQATT and CDR2 SNEGSKA (reference sequence).

The V and J genes are TRBV28 and TRBJ2-3; 10 bases fit TRBD2. CDR1 and CDR2 from the germline V gene are MDHEN and SYDVKM. The CDR3 is 18 residues long. The ends lost 2 bases at V and 4 bases at J; junction bases unmatched: 12. The CDR3 coding sequence is TGTGCCAGCAGTTTAGGGGCTCTAGCGGGGGCCGGGGCAGATACGCAGTATTTT. This sequence encodes CASSLGALAGAGADTQYF.

The chain has TRBV6-5 and TRBJ2-1; D is unresolved. The V end was cut by 0 bases, the J end by 3 bases, with 3 bases between. The germline gives CDR1 MNHEY, CDR2 SVGAGI. CDR3 length equals 13 residues. The CDR3 nucleotides are TGTGCCAGCAGTTACTCTGGCTACAATGAGCAGTTCTTC. Translated, it gives CASSYSGYNEQFF.

The chain uses TRBV24-1 and TRBJ1-2, with no clear D. V was cut by 3 bases and J by 7 bases, with 11 bases left in between. This CDR3 contains 13 residues. Per the germline V gene, CDR1 is KGHDR and CDR2 is SFDVKD. CDR3 coding DNA: TGTGCCACCAGTGATCCGCTCAAACGTGGCTACACCTTC. It codes for CATSDPLKRGYTF.

This chain uses TRBV6-5 with TRBJ2-5, with a possible D match to TRBD2 (6 bases). The CDR3 length is 15 residues. The V end was cut by 6 bases, the J end by 5 bases, with 19 bases between. From germline, CDR1 is MNHEY and CDR2 SVGAGI. The CDR3 DNA is TGTGCCAGCAGCGCCGGGAGTATGTTTCGTGAGACCCAGTACTTC. This translates into CASSAGSMFRETQYF.

This clone was seen only once. This rearrangement joins TRBV6-5 to TRBJ1-3, with D perhaps matching TRBD1 (5 bases). The germline V and J ends were trimmed by 3 bases and 4 bases, with 16 bases remaining between them. Germline V gene sequence: CDR1 MNHEY, CDR2 SVGAGI. This CDR3 spans 16 amino acids. CDR3 DNA sequence: TGTGCCAGCAGTTATTCCGGGAGTGGGGCAGGAAACACCATATATTTT. Its translation: CASSYSGSGAGNTIYF.

This clone has just a few counts. The chain employs TRBV18 and TRBJ2-5; no reliable D call. The CDR3 is made up of 11 amino acids. V lost 6 bases, J lost 5 bases, and 7 bases lay in between. CDR1 KGHSH and CDR2 LQKENI come from the germline V gene. Here the CDR3 reads CASSAGETQYF. The CDR3, as DNA: TGTGCCAGCTCGGCCGGGGAGACCCAGTACTTC.

V is TRBV6-6 and J is TRBJ1-3; 7 bases align to TRBD1. Trimming took 0 bases from V and 8 from J; bases not matched to a gene: 7. CDR1 and CDR2 from the germline V gene are MNHNY and SVGAGI (reference sequence). The CDR3 extends over 15 amino acids. The DNA for the CDR3 is TGTGCCAGCAGTTACTCGGAGGGGGCTGTAGACACCATATATTTT. This codes for CASSYSEGAVDTIYF.

This clone was seen a single time. The genes are TRBV19 and TRBJ2-7, with TRBD1 identical over 9 bases. The trim removed 6 bases at V and 3 bases at J, leaving 3 bases unmatched. The CDR3 has 13 residues. Germline V gives CDR1 LNHDA, CDR2 SQIVND (reference sequence). The CDR3 is CASRAGQGYEQYF. The CDR3 DNA is TGTGCCAGTAGAGCGGGACAGGGCTACGAGCAGTACTTC.